A single sample gave rise to the 8 T cell receptor beta chains below, sequenced in a study of metastatic and nonmetastatic thyroid tumors. All patients were untreated before thyroid surgery. TCRdb re-called the PCR reads via MiXCR. The sample lists about 21,000 clones, about 16% occurring once. The sequenced sample consisted of blood. These receptors were obtained from a male donor with papillary thyroid cancer or a benign thyroid nodule (not recorded which). Some clones in this sample may be carry-over from other donors' samples.

The chain joins TRBV4-2 to TRBJ1-4; D gene ambiguous. CDR1 and CDR2 (germline): LGHNA, YNFKEQ. The CDR3 consists of 14 residues. V was clipped by 4 bases and J by 5 bases, with 11 bases between them. In DNA, the CDR3 is TGTGCCAGCAGCCTAGGTGGCCAGAATGAAAAACTGTTTTTT. It is translated as CASSLGGQNEKLFF.

This clone is a singleton in its sample. The J gene is TRBJ2-3, the V gene TRBV18; D ambiguous. The CDR3 totals 16 residues. Germline assignment: CDR1 KGHSH and CDR2 LQKENI. The V end lost 3 bases, the J end lost 2 bases, and 15 bases lay between the germline ends. The CDR3 bases are TGTGCCAGCTCACCCCCCGTTGGTCCCCCCACAGATACGCAGTATTTT. Encoded protein: CASSPPVGPPTDTQYF.

Many counts were recorded for this clone. The rearrangement uses TRBV9 and TRBJ1-3; D is perhaps TRBD1 (5 bases). The CDR3 contains 14 residues. Trimming cost V 0 bases and J 4 bases, with 8 bases left between them. Per germline, CDR1 SGDLS and CDR2 YYNGEE. The CDR3 DNA reads TGTGCCAGCAGCGTAGGGGGGGACGGAAACACCATATATTTT. Amino acids: CASSVGGDGNTIYF. Full variable domain (remainder filled in from reference TRBV9 and TRBJ1-3): DSGVTQTPKHLITATGQRVTLRCSPRSGDLSVYWYQQSLDQGLQFLIQYYNGEERAKGNILERFSAQQFPDLHSELNLSSLELGDSALYFCASSVGGDGNTIYFGEGSWLTVV.

In its sample, this clone ranks as medium-sized. This chain connects TRBV30 to TRBJ2-2; D is undetermined. Between the trimmed V and J ends, which lost 4 bases and 1 base, there was a span of 13 bases. CDR1 and CDR2 (germline): GTSNPN, SVGIG (reference sequence). This CDR3 is built from 15 residues. The CDR3: CAWMMASLNTGELFF. DNA for the CDR3: TGTGCCTGGATGATGGCGAGCCTGAACACCGGGGAGCTGTTTTTT.

The sample holds many counts of this clone. This chain joins TRBV28 and TRBJ2-2; D is undetermined. Looked up from germline, CDR1 is MDHEN and CDR2 is SYDVKM. CDR3 length equals 13 residues. Trimming cost V 4 bases and J 5 bases, with 8 bases left between them. For the CDR3, the DNA is TGTGCCAGCAGTTCCCCGGATACCGGGGAGCTGTTTTTT. This codes for CASSSPDTGELFF.

This clone is medium-sized in the sample. V gene TRBV6-1 combines with J gene TRBJ2-1; 15 positions agree with TRBD2. CDR1 is MNHNS, CDR2 SASEGT, per germline. V gave up 4 bases and J gave up 6 bases; unmatched junction bases: 1. The CDR3 covers 15 residues. The CDR3 reads CASSGTSGGANEQFF. CDR3 bases: TGTGCCAGCAGTGGGACTAGCGGGGGGGCCAATGAGCAGTTCTTC.

By share of the sample, this clone is medium-sized. V gene TRBV6-4 combines with J gene TRBJ2-3, with 9 bases matching TRBD2. Germline V lookup: CDR1 MRHNA, CDR2 SNTAGT. V trimming: 0 bases; J trimming: 4 bases; junction bases outside the gene matches: 8. The CDR3 spans 17 residues. CDR3 amino acids: CASSDSSHSGGADTQYF. CDR3 in DNA: TGTGCCAGCAGTGACTCGAGCCATAGCGGGGGTGCAGATACGCAGTATTTT.

This clone was counted between two and nine times. The junction shows a germline mismatch at one end, possibly a read error. This rearrangement joins TRBV3-1 to TRBJ2-2; no firm D call. The CDR3 is 11 amino acids. Germline CDR1 is LGHDT and CDR2 is YNNKEL (reference sequence). The CDR3 sequence: CASIATVELFF. DNA for the CDR3: TGTGCCAGCATAGCTACCGTGGAGCTGTTTTTT.